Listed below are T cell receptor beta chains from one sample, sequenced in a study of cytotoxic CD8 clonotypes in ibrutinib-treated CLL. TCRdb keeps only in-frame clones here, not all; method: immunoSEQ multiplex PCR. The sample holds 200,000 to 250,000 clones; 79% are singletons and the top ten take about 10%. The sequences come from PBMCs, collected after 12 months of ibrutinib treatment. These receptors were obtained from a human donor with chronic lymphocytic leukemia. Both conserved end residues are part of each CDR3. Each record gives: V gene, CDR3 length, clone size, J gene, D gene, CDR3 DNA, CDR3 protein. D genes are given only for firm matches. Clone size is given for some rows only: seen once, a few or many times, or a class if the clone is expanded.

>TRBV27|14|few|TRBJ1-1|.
TGTGCCAGCAGTCCCTCTCACATGAACACTGAAGCTTTCTTT
CASSPSHMNTEAFF
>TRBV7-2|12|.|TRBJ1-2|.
TGTGCCAGCAGTCAACAGGGTTGGGGCTACACCTTC
CASSQQGWGYTF
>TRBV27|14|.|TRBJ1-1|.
TGTGCCAGCAGTTATGAGGGTTGGAGCACTGAAGCTTTCTTT
CASSYEGWSTEAFF
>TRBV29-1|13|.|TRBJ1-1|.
TGCAGCGTTTCACCTGGGATAGGGGCTGAAGCTTTCTTT
CSVSPGIGAEAFF
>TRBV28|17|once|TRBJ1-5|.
TGTGCCAGCGGAGGTCATGGGGGCTCCGATAGCAATCAGCCCCAGCATTTT
CASGGHGGSDSNQPQHF
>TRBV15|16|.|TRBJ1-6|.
TGTGCCACCAGCCGAGACCCCGGACTAAATAATTCACCCCTCCACTTT
CATSRDPGLNNSPLHF
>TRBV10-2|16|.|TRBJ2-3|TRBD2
TGCGCCAGCAGTGAGTCGGGGCTAGCGGGCACAGATACGCAGTATTTT
CASSESGLAGTDTQYF
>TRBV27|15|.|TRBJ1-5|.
TGTGCCAGCAGTCGATCAGGGGTAGGCGTTCAGCCCCAGCATTTT
CASSRSGVGVQPQHF
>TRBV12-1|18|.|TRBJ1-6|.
TGTGCCAGCAGTCACTTGGACAGATCGAGCTCCTATAATTCACCCCTCCACTTT
CASSHLDRSSSYNSPLHF
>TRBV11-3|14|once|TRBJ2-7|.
TGTGCCAGCAGCTTAGGAGGCCGCCCCTACGAGCAGTACTTC
CASSLGGRPYEQYF
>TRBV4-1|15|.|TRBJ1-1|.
TGCGCCAGCAGCCCCCCTCAGGGTTTTCGCACTGAAGCTTTCTTT
CASSPPQGFRTEAFF
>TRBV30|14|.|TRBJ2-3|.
TGTGCCTGGATCTTGGGGGGGGCCACAGATACGCAGTATTTT
CAWILGGATDTQYF
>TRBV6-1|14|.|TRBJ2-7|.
TGTGCCAGCAGTGAAGAAGAAGCGTACTACGAGCAGTACTTC
CASSEEEAYYEQYF
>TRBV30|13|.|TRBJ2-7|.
TGTGCCTCCCAGAGGGGCGGGACCTACGAGCAGTACTTC
CASQRGGTYEQYF
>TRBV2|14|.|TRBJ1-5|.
TGTGCCAGCAGTGTCGGGGGAACTAGTCAGCCCCAGCATTTT
CASSVGGTSQPQHF
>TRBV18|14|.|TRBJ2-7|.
TGTGCCAGCTCACCGATGACTACCCCCTCCGAGCAGTACTTC
CASSPMTTPSEQYF
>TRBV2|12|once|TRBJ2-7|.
TGTGCCAGCAGTGATGATCCCTACGAGCAGTACTTC
CASSDDPYEQYF
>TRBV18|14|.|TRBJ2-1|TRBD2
TGTGCCAGCCCGCGGGGGGGCCGCAGCAATGAGCAGTTCTTC
CASPRGGRSNEQFF
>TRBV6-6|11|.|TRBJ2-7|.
TGTGCCAGCAGTTTTACGGGCGAGCAGTACTTC
CASSFTGEQYF
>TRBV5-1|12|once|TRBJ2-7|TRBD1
TGCGCCAGCAGCTGGGACAGGGGCCAGCAGTACTTC
CASSWDRGQQYF
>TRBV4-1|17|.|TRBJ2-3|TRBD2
TGCGCCAGCAGCCGACGCCGGACAGCGGGGGGAGAAGATACGCAGTATTTT
CASSRRRTAGGEDTQYF
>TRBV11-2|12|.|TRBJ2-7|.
TGTGCCAGCAGGCTGACTTCCTACGAGCAGTACTTC
CASRLTSYEQYF
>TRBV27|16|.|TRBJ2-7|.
TGTGCCAGCAGTTTACGGGGGTCAGGGCCTTCCGGGGAGCAGTACTTC
CASSLRGSGPSGEQYF
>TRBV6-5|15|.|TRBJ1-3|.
TGTGCCAGCAGTTACTCGGGGGCCTCTGGAAACACCATATATTTT
CASSYSGASGNTIYF
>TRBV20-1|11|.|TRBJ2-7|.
TGCAGCGTTAAAGCTTTAACAGAGCAGTACTTC
CSVKALTEQYF
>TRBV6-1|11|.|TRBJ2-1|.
TGTGCCATCCCCAGGGGCAATGAGCAGTTCTTC
CAIPRGNEQFF
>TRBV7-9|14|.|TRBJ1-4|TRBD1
TGTGCCAGCAGCTGGGACAGCCCTAATGAAAAACTGTTTTTT
CASSWDSPNEKLFF
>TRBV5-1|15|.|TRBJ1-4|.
TGCGCCAGCAGCTTGGTGGGCAGCTCTAATGAAAAACTGTTTTTT
CASSLVGSSNEKLFF
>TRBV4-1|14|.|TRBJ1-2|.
TGCGCCAGCAGCCAAGATAGTATGACACCTGGCTACACCTTC
CASSQDSMTPGYTF
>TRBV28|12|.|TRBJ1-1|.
TGTGCCAGCAGGGAAGAGGGCACTGAAGCTTTCTTT
CASREEGTEAFF
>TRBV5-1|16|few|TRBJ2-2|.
TGCGCCAGCGAATCATCGAAGGGTTTTGGCACCGGGGAGCTGTTTTTT
CASESSKGFGTGELFF
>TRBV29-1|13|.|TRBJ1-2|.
TGCAGCGTGGCAGGGCCTTCTAACTATGGCTACACCTTC
CSVAGPSNYGYTF
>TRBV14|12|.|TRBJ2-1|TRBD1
TGTGCCAGCAGCTATACAGGGGGTGAGCAGTTCTTC
CASSYTGGEQFF
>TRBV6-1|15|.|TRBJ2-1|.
TGTGCCAGCAGCAGTAGCCTGAGCTCCTACAATGAGCAGTTCTTC
CASSSSLSSYNEQFF
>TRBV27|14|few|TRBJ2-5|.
TGTGCCAGCACCCTGGACGAGATACAAGAGACCCAGTACTTC
CASTLDEIQETQYF
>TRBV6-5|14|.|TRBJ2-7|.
TGTGCCAGCAGTTCCAGACAGTTCTCCTACGAGCAGTACTTC
CASSSRQFSYEQYF
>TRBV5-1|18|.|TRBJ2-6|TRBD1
TGCGCCAGCAGCACCCAGGGACAGACCAGCTCTGGGGCCAACGTCCTGACTTTC
CASSTQGQTSSGANVLTF
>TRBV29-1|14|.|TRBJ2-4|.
TGCAGCGTTGGAGGACTGGGAGCCAAAAACATTCAGTACTTC
CSVGGLGAKNIQYF
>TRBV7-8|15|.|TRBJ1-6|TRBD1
TGTGCCAGCAGCTTATCCCGGGACAGATCTTCACCCCTCCACTTT
CASSLSRDRSSPLHF
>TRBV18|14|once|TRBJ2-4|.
TGTGCCAGCTCATCAGGGACAGCCAAAAACATTCAGTACTTC
CASSSGTAKNIQYF
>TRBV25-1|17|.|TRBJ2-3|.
TGTGCCAGCAGTGCTGTGGGACTTGATCTTTTCACAGATACGCAGTATTTT
CASSAVGLDLFTDTQYF
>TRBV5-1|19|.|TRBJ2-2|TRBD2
TGCGCCAGCAGCTTGGATCGGGACAGGTGGACTAGCGGAACCGGGGAGCTGTTTTTT
CASSLDRDRWTSGTGELFF